These T cell receptor beta chains were read from a single sample in a study of T cell changes during pregnancy in multiple sclerosis. Sequencing used immunoSEQ multiplex PCR; TCRdb keeps in-frame clones, though not all of them. The data contain 60,000 or so clones, 90% to 95% of them singletons. Sequences were derived from peripheral blood, sampled before pregnancy. The receptors shown here come from a female donor with multiple sclerosis, enrolled in a pregnancy study. The CDR3 runs from the conserved cysteine through the conserved F or W. The D gene is left open where the match is weak. Some rows have no size entry. The others give once, few or many, or a class for an expanded clone.

J gene,D gene,V gene,clone size,CDR3 protein,CDR3 DNA
TRBJ2-7,.,TRBV30,once,CAWSGGGGLYEQYF,TGTGCCTGGAGTGGAGGGGGGGGATTATACGAGCAGTACTTC
TRBJ2-7,TRBD1,TRBV5-8,once,CASSTGQGSYEQYF,TGTGCCAGCAGCACAGGACAGGGGTCCTACGAGCAGTACTTC
TRBJ1-5,TRBD1,TRBV6-1,.,CASSQGQGTLHSNQPQHF,TGTGCCAGCAGTCAAGGACAGGGGACCCTCCATAGCAATCAGCCCCAGCATTTT
TRBJ2-1,TRBD2,TRBV11-3,.,CASSFSGGLLQFF,TGTGCCAGCAGTTTCTCGGGGGGGCTTCTCCAGTTCTTC
TRBJ2-1,TRBD1,TRBV27,.,CASSRPGQGADEQFF,TGTGCCAGCAGCCGACCGGGACAGGGGGCGGATGAGCAGTTCTTC
TRBJ2-1,TRBD2,TRBV5-4,.,CASSFGSGGINEQFF,TGTGCCAGCAGCTTCGGTAGCGGGGGCATCAATGAGCAGTTCTTC
TRBJ2-3,.,TRBV5-1,.,CASRVASTDTQYF,TGCGCCAGTCGGGTGGCTAGCACAGATACGCAGTATTTT
TRBJ1-1,.,TRBV4-2,.,CASSRPGHPNTEAFF,TGTGCCAGCAGCCGTCCGGGACACCCGAACACTGAAGCTTTCTTT
TRBJ1-5,TRBD1,TRBV29-1,.,CSVAQGAVQPQHF,TGCAGCGTTGCACAGGGGGCAGTTCAGCCCCAGCATTTT
TRBJ1-1,.,TRBV11-2,.,CASSLSGEAFF,TGTGCCAGCAGCTTAAGCGGGGAGGCTTTCTTT
TRBJ1-4,TRBD1,TRBV7-2,.,CASSLDRVGGKLFF,TGTGCCAGCAGCCTTGACAGGGTCGGTGGAAAACTGTTTTTT
TRBJ2-3,TRBD1,TRBV5-6,.,CASRYQQTGSTDTQYF,TGTGCCAGCAGATACCAGCAGACAGGGAGCACAGATACGCAGTATTTT
TRBJ1-4,.,TRBV2,.,CATGVTNEKLFF,TGTGCCACGGGGGTTACTAATGAAAAACTGTTTTTT
TRBJ1-2,.,TRBV9,.,CASSALPVAYGYTF,TGTGCCAGCAGCGCCCTCCCGGTCGCCTATGGCTACACCTTC
TRBJ1-2,TRBD1,TRBV5-1,.,CASSPTGNYGYTF,TGCGCCAGCAGCCCGACAGGGAACTATGGCTACACCTTC
TRBJ2-3,.,TRBV2,.,CASSEKGVGADTQYF,TGTGCCAGCAGTGAAAAGGGGGTGGGGGCAGATACGCAGTATTTT
TRBJ2-1,.,TRBV18,.,CASSQGLYNEQFF,TGTGCCAGCTCACAGGGGCTTTACAATGAGCAGTTCTTC
TRBJ2-3,TRBD1,TRBV9,once,CASSTRQGTDTQYF,TGTGCCAGCAGCACCCGACAGGGAACAGATACGCAGTATTTT
TRBJ2-7,TRBD2,TRBV10-3,.,CATRAGGYEQYF,TGTGCCACCCGAGCGGGGGGCTACGAGCAGTACTTC
TRBJ1-5,TRBD1,TRBV7-3,.,CASSPNHRGISPNQPQHF,TGTGCCAGCAGCCCAAACCACAGGGGGATCTCACCGAATCAGCCCCAGCATTTT
TRBJ1-3,.,TRBV9,.,CASSAAMDSFGNTIYF,TGTGCCAGCAGCGCTGCAATGGACAGTTTTGGCAACACCATATATTTT
TRBJ1-1,.,TRBV5-4,.,CASSRGSGSTEAFF,TGTGCCAGCAGCCGGGGGTCGGGGAGCACTGAAGCTTTCTTT